This T cell receptor (beta chain) was sequenced for a study of shared clonotypes between healthy human individuals. The repertoire was sequenced with immunoSEQ multiplex PCR; TCRdb's copy has only in-frame clones and lacks some. The data hold 1.5 million to 2.5 million clones, with roughly 94% observed a single time. Study observations and caveats: In four donors, approximately 5% of naive CD4 clonotypes appeared in common.

The germline CDR1 and CDR2 sequences are SGHNT and YYREEE (reference sequence). There are 14 residues in the CDR3. Trimming shortened V by 2 bases and J by 0 bases, and 7 bases separated the two germline ends. The table lists this clone with a count of one. Its antigen is not identified. The naive CD8 subset, CD45RO-negative cells positively selected for CCR7, excluded terminally differentiated effector memory CD45RA+ cells. This sequence was found in a man aged 18 to 29 in good health. Sequencing was performed on naive CD8+ T cells sorted from blood. This chain joins TRBV5-4 and TRBJ2-3; no clear D. The DNA of the CDR3 is TGTGCCAGCAGCTTAGAGTCTAGCACAGATACGCAGTATTTT. Amino acid sequence: CASSLESSTDTQYF.